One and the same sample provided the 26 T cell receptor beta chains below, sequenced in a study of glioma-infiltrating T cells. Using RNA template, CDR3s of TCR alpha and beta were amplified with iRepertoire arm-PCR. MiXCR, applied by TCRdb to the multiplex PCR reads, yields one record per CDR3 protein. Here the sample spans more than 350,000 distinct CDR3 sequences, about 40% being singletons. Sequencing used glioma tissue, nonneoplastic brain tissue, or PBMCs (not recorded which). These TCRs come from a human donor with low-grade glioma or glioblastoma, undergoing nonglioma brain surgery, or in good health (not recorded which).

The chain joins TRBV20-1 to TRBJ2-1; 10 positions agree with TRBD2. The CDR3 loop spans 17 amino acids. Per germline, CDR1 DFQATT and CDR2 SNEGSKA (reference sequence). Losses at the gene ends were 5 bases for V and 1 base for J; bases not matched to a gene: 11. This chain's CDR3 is CSAADHGLAVSYNEQFF. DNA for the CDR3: TGCAGTGCTGCCGACCATGGACTAGCGGTTTCCTACAATGAGCAGTTCTTC.

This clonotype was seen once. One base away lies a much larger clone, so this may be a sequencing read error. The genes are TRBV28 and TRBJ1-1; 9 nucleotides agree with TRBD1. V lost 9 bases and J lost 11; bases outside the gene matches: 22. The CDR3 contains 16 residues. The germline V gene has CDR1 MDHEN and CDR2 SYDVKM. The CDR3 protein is CARSPYSGQGNPTAFF. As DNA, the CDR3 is TGTGCCAGAAGCCCATACAGCGGACAGGGGAACCCAACGGCTTTCTTT. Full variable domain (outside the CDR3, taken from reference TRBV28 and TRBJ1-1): DVKVTQSSRYLVKRTGEKVFLECVQDMDHENMFWYRQDPGLGLRLIYFSYDVKMKEKGDIPEGYSVSREKKERFSLILESASTNQTSMYLCARSPYSGQGNPTAFFGQGTRLTVV.

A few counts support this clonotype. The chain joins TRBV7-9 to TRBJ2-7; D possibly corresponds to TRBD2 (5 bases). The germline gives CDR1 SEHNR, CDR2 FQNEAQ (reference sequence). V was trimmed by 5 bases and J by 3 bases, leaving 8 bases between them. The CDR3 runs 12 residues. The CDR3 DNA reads TGTGCCAGCAGCACCGGACTCTACGAGCAGTACTTC. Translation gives CASSTGLYEQYF.

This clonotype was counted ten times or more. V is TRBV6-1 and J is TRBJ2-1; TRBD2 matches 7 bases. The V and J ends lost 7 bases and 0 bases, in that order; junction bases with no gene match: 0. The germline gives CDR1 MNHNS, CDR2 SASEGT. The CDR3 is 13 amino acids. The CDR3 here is CASKRDSYNEQFF. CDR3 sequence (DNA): TGTGCCAGCAAGCGGGACTCCTACAATGAGCAGTTCTTC.

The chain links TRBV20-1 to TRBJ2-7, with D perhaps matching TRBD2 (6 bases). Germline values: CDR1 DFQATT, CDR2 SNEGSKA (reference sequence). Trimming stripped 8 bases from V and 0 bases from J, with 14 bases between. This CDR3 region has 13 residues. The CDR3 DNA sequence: TGCAGTCTCATAGCGGAGAGCTCCTACGAGCAGTACTTC. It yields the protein CSLIAESSYEQYF.

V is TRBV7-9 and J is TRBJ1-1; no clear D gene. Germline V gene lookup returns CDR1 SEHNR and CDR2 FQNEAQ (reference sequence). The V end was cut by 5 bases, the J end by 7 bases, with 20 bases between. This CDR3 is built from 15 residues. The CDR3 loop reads CASSNRALIRGEAFF. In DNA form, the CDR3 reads TGTGCCAGCAGCAACCGTGCCCTGATACGCGGTGAAGCTTTCTTT.

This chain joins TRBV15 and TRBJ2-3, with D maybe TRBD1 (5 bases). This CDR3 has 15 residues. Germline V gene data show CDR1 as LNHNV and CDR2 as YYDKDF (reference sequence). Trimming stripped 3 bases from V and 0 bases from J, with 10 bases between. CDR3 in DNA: TGTGCCACCAGCAGGTACCCAGGGAGCACAGATACGCAGTATTTT. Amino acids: CATSRYPGSTDTQYF.

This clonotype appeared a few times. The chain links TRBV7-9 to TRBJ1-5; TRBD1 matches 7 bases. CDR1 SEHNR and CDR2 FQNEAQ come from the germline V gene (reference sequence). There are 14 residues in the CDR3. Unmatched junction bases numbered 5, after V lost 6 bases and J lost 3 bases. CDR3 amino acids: CASRTDRDNQPQHF. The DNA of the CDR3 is TGTGCCAGCAGAACTGACAGGGACAATCAGCCCCAGCATTTT.

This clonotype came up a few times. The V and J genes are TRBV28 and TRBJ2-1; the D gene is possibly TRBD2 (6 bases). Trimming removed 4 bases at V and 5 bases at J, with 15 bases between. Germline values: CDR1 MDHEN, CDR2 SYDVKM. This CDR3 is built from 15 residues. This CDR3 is CASSSWDFRNNEQFF. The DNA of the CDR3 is TGTGCCAGCAGTTCCTGGGACTTTCGGAACAATGAGCAGTTCTTC.

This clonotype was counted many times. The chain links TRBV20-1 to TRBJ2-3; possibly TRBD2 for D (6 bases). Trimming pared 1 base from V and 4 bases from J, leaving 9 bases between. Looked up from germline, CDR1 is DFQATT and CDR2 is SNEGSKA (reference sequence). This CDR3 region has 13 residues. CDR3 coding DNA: TGCAGTGCTAGAGTCCCTAGCGCAGATACGCAGTATTTT. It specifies CSARVPSADTQYF.

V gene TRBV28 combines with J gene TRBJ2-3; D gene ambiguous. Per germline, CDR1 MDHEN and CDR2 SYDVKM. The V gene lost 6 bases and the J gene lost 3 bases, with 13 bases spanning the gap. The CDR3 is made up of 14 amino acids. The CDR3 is CASRRHTLTDTQYF. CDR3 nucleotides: TGTGCCAGCAGACGACACACCCTAACAGATACGCAGTATTTT.

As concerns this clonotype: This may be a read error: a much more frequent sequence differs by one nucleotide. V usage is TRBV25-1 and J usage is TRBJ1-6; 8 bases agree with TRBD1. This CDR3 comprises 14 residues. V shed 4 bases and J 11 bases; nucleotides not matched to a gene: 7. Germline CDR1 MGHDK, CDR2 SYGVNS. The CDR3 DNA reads TGTGCCAGCAGTGTACAGGGGGTAGGGGCACCCCTCCACTTT. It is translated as CASSVQGVGAPLHF.

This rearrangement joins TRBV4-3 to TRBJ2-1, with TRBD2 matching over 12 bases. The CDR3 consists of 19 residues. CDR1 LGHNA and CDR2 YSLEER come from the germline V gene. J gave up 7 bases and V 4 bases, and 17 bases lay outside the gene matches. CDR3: CASSPQPPSSGRARNEQFF. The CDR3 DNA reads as TGCGCCAGCAGCCCACAACCCCCATCTAGCGGGAGGGCCCGAAATGAGCAGTTCTTC.

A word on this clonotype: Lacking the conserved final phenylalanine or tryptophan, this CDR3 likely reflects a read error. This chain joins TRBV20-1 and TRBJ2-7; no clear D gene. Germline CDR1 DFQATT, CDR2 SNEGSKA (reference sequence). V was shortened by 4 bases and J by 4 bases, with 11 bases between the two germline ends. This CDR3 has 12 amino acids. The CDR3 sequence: CSATEPRYEQYS. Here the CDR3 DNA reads TGCAGTGCTACAGAACCTCGATACGAGCAGTACTCC.

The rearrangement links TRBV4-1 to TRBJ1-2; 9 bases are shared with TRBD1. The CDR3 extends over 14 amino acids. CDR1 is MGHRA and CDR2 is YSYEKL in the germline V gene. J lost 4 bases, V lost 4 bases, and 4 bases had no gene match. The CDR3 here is CASSRPGQGYGYTF. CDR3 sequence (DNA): TGCGCCAGCAGCCGACCGGGACAGGGCTATGGCTACACCTTC.

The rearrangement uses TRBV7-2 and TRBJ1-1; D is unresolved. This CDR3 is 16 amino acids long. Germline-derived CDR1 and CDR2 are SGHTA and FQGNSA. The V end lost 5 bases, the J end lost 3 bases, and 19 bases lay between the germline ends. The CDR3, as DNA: TGTGCCAGCAGCCTTTCCTTGGTCCCGGGCGACACTGAAGCTTTCTTT. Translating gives CASSLSLVPGDTEAFF.

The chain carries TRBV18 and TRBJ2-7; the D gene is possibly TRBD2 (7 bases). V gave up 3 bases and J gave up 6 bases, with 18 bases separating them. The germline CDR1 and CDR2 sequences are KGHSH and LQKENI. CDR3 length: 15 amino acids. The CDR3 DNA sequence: TGTGCCAGCTCACCCGACAGGTCGGGAGGTCCCGAGCAGTACTTC. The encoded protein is CASSPDRSGGPEQYF.

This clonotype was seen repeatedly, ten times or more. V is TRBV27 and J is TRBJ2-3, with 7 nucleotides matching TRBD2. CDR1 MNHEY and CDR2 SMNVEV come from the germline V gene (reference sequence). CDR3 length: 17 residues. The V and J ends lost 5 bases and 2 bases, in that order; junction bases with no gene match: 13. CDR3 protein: CASSTSWRGKDTDTQYF. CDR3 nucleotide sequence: TGTGCCAGCAGTACCTCTTGGCGGGGGAAAGACACAGATACGCAGTATTTT.

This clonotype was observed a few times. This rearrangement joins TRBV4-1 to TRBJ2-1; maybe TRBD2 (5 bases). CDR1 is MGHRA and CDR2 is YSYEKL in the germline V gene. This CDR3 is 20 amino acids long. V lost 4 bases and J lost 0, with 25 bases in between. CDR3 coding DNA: TGCGCCAGCAGCCCCCGGCATCATAGCGCTCAAAGGAGCTCCTACAATGAGCAGTTCTTC. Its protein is CASSPRHHSAQRSSYNEQFF.

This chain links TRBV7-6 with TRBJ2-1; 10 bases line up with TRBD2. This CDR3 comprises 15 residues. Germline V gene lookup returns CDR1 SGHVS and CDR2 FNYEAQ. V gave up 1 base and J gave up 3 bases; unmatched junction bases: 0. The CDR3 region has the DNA TGTGCCAGCAGCTTAGAGCGGGAGGGCTACAATGAGCAGTTCTTC. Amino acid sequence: CASSLEREGYNEQFF. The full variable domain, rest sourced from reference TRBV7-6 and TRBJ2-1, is GAGVSQSPRYKVTKRGQDVALRCDPISGHVSLYWYRQALGQGPEFLTYFNYEAQQDKSGLPNDRFSAERPEGSISTLTIQRTEQRDSAMYRCASSLEREGYNEQFFGPGTRLTVL.

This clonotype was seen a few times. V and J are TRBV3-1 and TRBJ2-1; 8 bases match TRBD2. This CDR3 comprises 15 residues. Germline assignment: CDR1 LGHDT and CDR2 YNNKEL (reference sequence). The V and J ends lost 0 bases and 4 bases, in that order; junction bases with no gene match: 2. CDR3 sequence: CASSQELAVYNEQFF. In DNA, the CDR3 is TGTGCCAGCAGCCAAGAACTAGCGGTGTACAATGAGCAGTTCTTC.

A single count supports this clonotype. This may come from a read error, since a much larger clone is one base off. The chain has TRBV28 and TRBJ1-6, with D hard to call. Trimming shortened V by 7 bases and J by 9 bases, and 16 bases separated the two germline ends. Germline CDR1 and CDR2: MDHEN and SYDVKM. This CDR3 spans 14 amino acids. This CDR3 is CASTSTGRSSPLHF. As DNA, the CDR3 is TGTGCCAGCACTAGCACGGGAAGGAGTTCACCCCTCCACTTT.

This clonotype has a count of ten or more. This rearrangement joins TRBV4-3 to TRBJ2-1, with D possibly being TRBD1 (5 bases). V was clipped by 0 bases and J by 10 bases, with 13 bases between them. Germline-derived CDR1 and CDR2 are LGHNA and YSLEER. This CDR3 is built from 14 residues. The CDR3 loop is CASSQDWGGWEQFF. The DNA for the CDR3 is TGCGCCAGCAGCCAAGATTGGGGCGGATGGGAGCAGTTCTTC.

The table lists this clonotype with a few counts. CDR3 amino acids: CSADPGTSDTYEQYF. CDR3 nucleotide sequence: TGCAGTGCTGACCCCGGGACTAGCGACACCTACGAGCAGTACTTC. The chain recombines TRBV20-1 with TRBJ2-7; 10 nucleotides align to TRBD2. Trimming took 5 bases from V and 2 from J; bases not matched to a gene: 9. The CDR3 length is 15 residues. From germline, CDR1 is DFQATT and CDR2 SNEGSKA (reference sequence).

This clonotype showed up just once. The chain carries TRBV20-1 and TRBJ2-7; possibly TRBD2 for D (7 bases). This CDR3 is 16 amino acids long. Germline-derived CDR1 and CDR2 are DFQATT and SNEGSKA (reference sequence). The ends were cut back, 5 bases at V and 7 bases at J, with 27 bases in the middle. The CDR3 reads CSAPTRGAGVRREQYF. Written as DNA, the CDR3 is TGCAGTGCTCCCACCCGGGGGGCAGGAGTTCGGAGGGAGCAGTACTTC.

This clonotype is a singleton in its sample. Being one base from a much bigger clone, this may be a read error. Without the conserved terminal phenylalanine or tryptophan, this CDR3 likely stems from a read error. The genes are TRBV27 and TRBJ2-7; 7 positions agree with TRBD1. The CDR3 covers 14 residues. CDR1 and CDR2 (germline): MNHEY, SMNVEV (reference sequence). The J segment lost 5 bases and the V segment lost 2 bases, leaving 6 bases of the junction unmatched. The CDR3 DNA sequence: TGTGCCAGCAGTTTAATGGACAGGACCGACGAGCAGTACCTC. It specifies CASSLMDRTDEQYL.